The next 14 T cell receptor beta chains were all read from a single sample in a study of glioma-infiltrating T cells after dendritic cell vaccination. Libraries were prepared by immunoSEQ multiplex PCR; TCRdb keeps only in-frame clonotypes and omits some of them. The sample carries fewer than 25,000 clones, more than 65% recorded once. The sequenced sample was blood, obtained before dendritic cell vaccination. These receptors originate from a human donor with glioblastoma.

V is TRBV13 and J is TRBJ2-7; 8 nucleotides align to TRBD1. Germline V CDR1 and CDR2: PRHDT, FYEKMQ (reference sequence). Trimming at V came to 3 bases and at J to 5 bases, leaving 3 bases not matched to a gene. The CDR3 is 13 residues long. CDR3 nucleotide sequence: TGTGCCAGCAGCTTGACAGGGGTGAACGAGCAGTACTTC. Amino acids: CASSLTGVNEQYF.

This sequence joins TRBV9 and TRBJ2-5; D is perhaps TRBD2 (7 bases). The J call could be wrong; TRBJ2-7 is a better fit for the DNA end. The CDR3 totals 17 residues. CDR1 SGDLS and CDR2 YYNGEE come from the germline V gene. Here the CDR3 reads CASSVSGEGGWGDEQYF. The CDR3 DNA sequence: TGTGCCAGCAGCGTAAGCGGTGAGGGGGGGTGGGGCGACGAGCAGTACTTC.

This clone has only one observation. The chain recombines TRBV11-1 with TRBJ2-2; D gene unclear. Between the trimmed V and J ends, which lost 3 bases and 1 base, there was a span of 3 bases. Per the germline V gene, CDR1 is SGHAT and CDR2 is FQDESV (reference sequence). The CDR3 runs to 13 residues. The CDR3 DNA is TGTGCCAGCAGCTTCCTGAACACCGGGGAGCTGTTTTTT. Translating it yields CASSFLNTGELFF.

The chain recombines TRBV6-1 with TRBJ2-7, with D hard to call. Germline V gene data show CDR1 as MNHNS and CDR2 as SASEGT. The V gene lost 0 bases and the J gene lost 7 bases, with 13 bases spanning the gap. This CDR3 is 14 amino acids long. The CDR3 bases are TGTGCCAGCAGTGAAGCGCTTCCAACGGAGGAGCAGTACTTC. It specifies CASSEALPTEEQYF.

The chain is built from TRBV5-4 and TRBJ2-7; 11 nucleotides align to TRBD2. The CDR3 is 15 amino acids. Germline V gene sequence: CDR1 SGHNT, CDR2 YYREEE (reference sequence). The junction had 2 bases not matched to a gene; V was cut back by 2 bases and J by 1 base. This chain's CDR3 is CASSFGTSGSYEQYF. CDR3 DNA sequence: TGTGCCAGCAGCTTCGGGACTAGCGGTTCCTACGAGCAGTACTTC. Variable domain in full (rest from reference TRBV5-4 and TRBJ2-7): ETGVTQSPTHLIKTRGQQVTLRCSSQSGHNTVSWYQQALGQGPQFIFQYYREEENGRGNFPPRFSGLQFPNYSSELNVNALELDDSALYLCASSFGTSGSYEQYFGPGTRLTVT.

The chain joins TRBV2 to TRBJ1-2; no firm D call. CDR1 is SNHLY, CDR2 FYNNEI, per germline. This CDR3 spans 13 amino acids. V shed 6 bases and J shed 5 bases, with 13 bases lying between them. This CDR3 reads CASSPGSGYGYTF. The CDR3 bases are TGTGCCAGCAGCCCGGGATCCGGATATGGCTACACCTTC.

The chain joins TRBV28 to TRBJ2-7; 11 bases agree with TRBD1. Germline CDR1 reads MDHEN; CDR2 reads SYDVKM. The length of the CDR3 is 15 residues. V lost 7 bases and J lost 2; bases outside the gene matches: 7. For the CDR3, the DNA is TGTGCCAGCAATCTATTGGGACAGGGGGCCTACGAGCAGTACTTC. Translation gives CASNLLGQGAYEQYF.

V and J are TRBV18 and TRBJ2-7, with 10 bases that match TRBD1. The V gene end was trimmed by 1 base and the J gene end by 4 bases; junction bases not matched to a gene: 7. Germline assignment: CDR1 KGHSH and CDR2 LQKENI. The length of the CDR3 is 16 residues. The CDR3 DNA reads as TGTGCCAGCTCACCACGGTGGGACAGGGGCCATTACGAGCAGTACTTC. Its protein product is CASSPRWDRGHYEQYF.

The rearrangement uses TRBV4-1 and TRBJ2-3, with 11 positions matching TRBD2. The CDR3 contains 16 residues. The ends lost 3 bases at V and 2 bases at J; junction bases unmatched: 4. CDR1 and CDR2 (germline): MGHRA, YSYEKL. DNA of the CDR3: TGCGCCAGCAGCCAGACTAGCGGGGCCATCACAGATACGCAGTATTTT. Translation gives CASSQTSGAITDTQYF.

The chain carries TRBV27 and TRBJ1-2; D call uncertain. Germline values: CDR1 MNHEY, CDR2 SMNVEV (reference sequence). The CDR3 spans 15 residues. Trimming left V 5 bases short and J 4 bases short, with 17 bases between. For the CDR3, the DNA is TGTGCCAGCAGTATCGGGTTTCCGGAGATCTATGGCTACACCTTC. Amino acid sequence: CASSIGFPEIYGYTF.

This clone was seen only a few times. The J gene is TRBJ2-7, the V gene TRBV7-9, with D tentatively TRBD2 (6 bases). Germline V gene sequence: CDR1 SEHNR, CDR2 FQNEAQ (reference sequence). V shed 1 base and J shed 2 bases, with 12 bases lying between them. The CDR3 is 15 residues long. CDR3 sequence reads: CASSLGREGPYEQYF. CDR3 in DNA: TGTGCCAGCAGCTTAGGGAGGGAAGGGCCCTACGAGCAGTACTTC.

The gene calls are TRBV4-3 and TRBJ2-4; tentative D call: TRBD2 (5 bases). This CDR3 region has 19 residues. Germline V gene sequence: CDR1 LGHNA, CDR2 YSLEER. V was trimmed by 0 bases and J by 0 bases, leaving 18 bases between them. The CDR3 reads CASSQERGFGQLAKNIQYF. CDR3 coding DNA: TGCGCCAGCAGCCAAGAAAGAGGGTTTGGCCAGCTAGCCAAAAACATTCAGTACTTC.

The V call is TRBV7-2, the J call TRBJ2-3, with unresolved D. The CDR3 has 11 amino acids. Trimming shortened V by 5 bases and J by 8 bases, and 8 bases separated the two germline ends. CDR1 is SGHTA and CDR2 is FQGNSA in the germline V gene. The CDR3 DNA reads as TGTGCCAGCAGCCCCCCCGGTACGCAGTATTTT. Its translation: CASSPPGTQYF. The variable domain in full, completed from reference TRBV7-2 and TRBJ2-3, reads GAGVSQSPSNKVTEKGKDVELRCDPISGHTALYWYRQSLGQGLEFLIYFQGNSAPDKSGLPSDRFSAERTGGSVSTLTIQRTQQEDSAVYLCASSPPGTQYFGPGTRLTVL.

The V call is TRBV7-2, the J call TRBJ2-2; a weak D match, TRBD2 (6 bases). Germline CDR1 is SGHTA and CDR2 is FQGNSA. Between the trimmed V and J ends, which lost 8 bases and 4 bases, there was a span of 14 bases. The CDR3 loop spans 14 amino acids. The DNA for the CDR3 is TGTGCCAGCGTGACTAGTTTAGGCACCGGGGAGCTGTTTTTT. The encoded protein is CASVTSLGTGELFF.